This T cell receptor (beta chain) was sequenced during a study of blood T cell repertoires in COVID-19. Study-wide context: Samples representing acute and convalescent COVID-19 were sourced from the United States, Italy and Spain. From T cells, B-cell-depleted T cells, or PBMCs came the material, which was cDNA or gDNA.

The germline CDR1 and CDR2 sequences are LGHDT and YNNKEL (reference sequence). Trimming cost V 3 bases and J 12 bases; bases outside gene matches: 13. The CDR3 contains 15 residues. Original data processing: It was from reference gene primer amplification that nucleated cell counts were estimated. TCRdb's table, derived via immunoSEQ multiplex PCR, lists solely in-frame clones and lacks some. V and J calls and clone size follow that table, whereas D and trimming were derived from the DNA. The table records some 54,000 clones, under 85% of them present only once. This clonotype was sampled from a woman aged 55-75 years with acute or convalescent COVID-19. What was sequenced was peripheral blood. The chain has TRBV3-1 (or the pseudogene TRBV3-2) and TRBJ2-1; 8 positions agree with TRBD1. The CDR3 reads CASSHRTGRGTGQFF. DNA for the CDR3: TGTGCCAGCAGCCATCGGACAGGGCGGGGTACAGGGCAGTTCTTC.